This is a list of T cell receptor beta chains from one sample in a study of T-cell reconstitution after alpha-beta-depleted transplantation in children. A single record per CDR3 protein comes from TCRdb applying MiXCR to the PCR reads. Of 250,000 to 300,000 distinct CDR3 sequences listed, roughly 11% were seen once; the top ten hold about 25%. The sample was peripheral blood, taken 180 days after TCRalphabeta/CD19-depleted stem cell transplant. The receptors were gathered from a male patient aged 2-10 years who had a stem cell transplant for chronic granulomatous disease, so the T cells may come from the graft donor. The CDR3 runs from the conserved cysteine through the conserved F or W. D genes are given only for firm matches. Clone size is shown for a subset of rows, as once, few, many or a class of expanded clone.

clone size	J gene	V gene	D gene	CDR3 protein	CDR3 DNA
many	TRBJ1-1	TRBV27	.	CASSLNVGGTEAFF	TGTGCCAGCAGTTTAAACGTGGGGGGAACTGAAGCTTTCTTT
many	TRBJ2-3	TRBV5-5	TRBD2	CASSLGLAGGESTDTQYF	TGTGCCAGCAGCTTGGGACTAGCGGGGGGGGAGAGCACAGATACGCAGTATTTT
.	TRBJ2-7	TRBV19	TRBD1	CASSKTGQSIFEQYF	TGTGCCAGTAGTAAGACGGGACAGTCAATCTTCGAGCAGTACTTC
many	TRBJ2-2	TRBV20-1	.	CSARDLAEGETGELFF	TGCAGTGCTAGAGATTTGGCGGAGGGGGAGACAGGGGAGCTGTTTTTT
many	TRBJ2-3	TRBV28	TRBD2	CASNGLRTGGSTDTQYF	TGTGCCAGCAATGGGCTGCGGACGGGAGGAAGCACAGATACGCAGTATTTT
many	TRBJ2-6	TRBV28	.	CASSLTGKSSGANVLTF	TGTGCCAGCAGCCTGACAGGAAAGTCATCTGGGGCCAACGTCCTGACTTTC
many	TRBJ2-1	TRBV10-3	.	CAISESRSAYNEQFF	TGTGCCATCAGTGAGTCACGGAGCGCCTACAATGAGCAGTTCTTC
many	TRBJ1-2	TRBV7-2	TRBD1	CASSFLDLTGDYDYTF	TGTGCCAGCAGCTTCCTGGACTTGACAGGGGATTATGACTACACCTTC
many	TRBJ2-3	TRBV5-1	.	CASSPLWGGSDTQYF	TGCGCCAGCAGCCCCTTATGGGGAGGTTCAGATACGCAGTATTTT
.	TRBJ2-5	TRBV19	TRBD1	CASSYRTGGSQETQYF	TGTGCCAGTAGTTATCGGACAGGGGGCTCCCAAGAGACCCAGTACTTC
many	TRBJ2-5	TRBV20-1	TRBD1	CSVGDRGETQYF	TGCAGTGTTGGGGACAGGGGAGAGACCCAGTACTTC
many	TRBJ2-5	TRBV19	TRBD1	CASSPRQGVRETQYF	TGTGCCAGTAGTCCCCGACAGGGGGTAAGAGAGACCCAGTACTTC
many	TRBJ2-2	TRBV7-7	TRBD2	CASSPLAGGSNTGELFF	TGTGCCAGCAGCCCCCTAGCGGGAGGATCAAACACCGGGGAGCTGTTTTTT
.	TRBJ1-6	TRBV12-3/TRBV12-4	.	CASSHYTGRRNSPLHF	TGTGCCAGCAGCCATTACACGGGCCGGCGGAATTCACCCCTCCACTTT
many	TRBJ2-2	TRBV7-3	.	CASSRTAGELFF	TGTGCCAGCAGCCGGACAGCCGGGGAGCTGTTTTTT
.	TRBJ1-2	TRBV7-9	.	CASSHSLRGTYGYTF	TGTGCCAGCAGCCACTCCTTAAGGGGTACCTATGGCTACACCTTC
many	TRBJ2-7	TRBV6-5	.	CASSYSTRMERGTF	TGTGCCAGCAGTTACTCGACTCGAATGGAGCGCGGGACCTTC
.	TRBJ1-1	TRBV11-2	.	CASGPGGPPEAFF	TGTGCCAGCGGCCCCGGAGGGCCCCCCGAAGCTTTCTTT
many	TRBJ2-3	TRBV30	TRBD1	CAWSVQGADTQYF	TGTGCCTGGAGTGTCCAGGGGGCTGATACGCAGTATTTT
many	TRBJ2-7	TRBV18	.	CASSPQASYEQYF	TGTGCCAGCTCACCTCAGGCCTCCTACGAGCAGTACTTC
few	TRBJ1-5	TRBV15	TRBD1	CATSRDLGQGAGGNQPQHF	TGTGCCACCAGCAGAGATCTGGGACAGGGGGCGGGAGGCAATCAGCCCCAGCATTTT
many	TRBJ2-4	TRBV7-9	TRBD1	CASSLTTGQGKNIQYF	TGTGCCAGCAGCTTAACGACGGGACAGGGGAAAAACATTCAGTACTTC
many	TRBJ2-5	TRBV28	.	CASRLTGAGETQYF	TGTGCCAGCAGGTTGACCGGGGCGGGAGAGACCCAGTACTTC
many	TRBJ1-6	TRBV25-1	TRBD1	CASRGTGENSPLHF	TGTGCCAGCAGGGGGACAGGGGAGAATTCACCCCTCCACTTT
many	TRBJ2-2	TRBV12-3/TRBV12-4	TRBD2	CASSFGLAGPNTGELFF	TGTGCCAGCAGTTTCGGACTAGCGGGACCGAACACCGGGGAGCTGTTTTTT
many	TRBJ2-7	TRBV7-2	.	CASRFREVTYEQYF	TGTGCCAGCAGGTTCAGGGAGGTTACCTACGAGCAGTACTTC
.	TRBJ1-4	TRBV5-1	.	CASSLGEKLSF	TGCGCCAGCAGCTTGGGCGAAAAACTGTCTTTT
few	TRBJ2-5	TRBV29-1	TRBD2	CSGVRDYQESQYF	TGCAGCGGGGTCCGGGACTACCAAGAGAGTCAGTACTTC
many	TRBJ2-7	TRBV12-3/TRBV12-4	.	CASSLSTPYEQYF	TGTGCCAGCAGTTTGAGTACCCCCTACGAGCAGTACTTC
many	TRBJ2-1	TRBV7-3	TRBD2	CASSLYPGLAGGTNNEQFF	TGTGCCAGCAGCTTATATCCAGGACTAGCGGGAGGAACAAACAATGAGCAGTTCTTC
many	TRBJ2-5	TRBV29-1	.	CSVAGETQYF	TGCAGCGTTGCGGGGGAGACCCAGTACTTC
many	TRBJ2-3	TRBV4-1	.	CASSQESFEGNTDTQYF	TGCGCCAGCAGCCAAGAATCGTTCGAGGGAAACACAGATACGCAGTATTTT
many	TRBJ2-3	TRBV28	TRBD2	CASSPSGRALNTQYF	TGTGCCAGCAGCCCTAGCGGGAGGGCCTTGAATACGCAGTATTTT
many	TRBJ2-1	TRBV7-2	.	CASSTARGTNNEQFF	TGTGCCAGCAGCACAGCACGCGGGACCAACAATGAGCAGTTCTTC
many	TRBJ1-5	TRBV7-7	.	CASSLGPGVLTDSNQPQHF	TGTGCTAGCAGCTTAGGACCGGGAGTACTCACTGATAGCAATCAGCCCCAGCATTTT
many	TRBJ2-7	TRBV29-1	.	CSVAGGEQYF	TGCAGCGTTGCCGGGGGCGAGCAGTACTTC
many	TRBJ2-3	TRBV19	TRBD2	CASSIFGGGSTDTQYF	TGTGCCAGTAGTATCTTCGGCGGGGGGAGCACAGATACGCAGTATTTT
many	TRBJ2-5	TRBV15	.	CATSRDRLVIQETQYF	TGTGCCACCAGCAGAGATCGACTAGTTATCCAAGAGACCCAGTACTTC
.	TRBJ1-1	TRBV11-3	.	CASQEGNGRNTEAFF	TGTGCCAGCCAAGAAGGGAACGGACGAAACACTGAAGCTTTCTTT
many	TRBJ2-2	TRBV6-2/TRBV6-3	TRBD2	CASTLAGRSTGELFF	TGTGCCAGCACCTTAGCGGGGCGATCGACCGGGGAGCTGTTTTTT
few	TRBJ1-1	TRBV20-1	.	CTLRRGNTEAFF	TGCACCCTGAGGAGGGGAAACACTGAAGCTTTCTTT
many	TRBJ1-2	TRBV20-1	TRBD1	CSARDQTQGIRHGYTF	TGCAGTGCTAGAGACCAAACACAGGGGATTAGACACGGCTACACCTTC
many	TRBJ1-1	TRBV5-1	.	CASSLTALNTEAFF	TGCGCCAGCAGCTTGACAGCTTTGAACACTGAAGCTTTCTTT
many	TRBJ2-1	TRBV5-1	TRBD2	CASSLEAGGSSYNEQFF	TGCGCCAGCAGCTTGGAGGCGGGGGGGAGCTCCTACAATGAGCAGTTCTTC
many	TRBJ2-7	TRBV20-1	.	CSALAGSQLVEQYF	TGCAGTGCCCTGGCCGGGTCCCAGCTTGTCGAGCAGTACTTC
many	TRBJ1-1	TRBV5-4	.	CASSLVSSSIGDLNTEAFF	TGTGCCAGCAGCTTGGTATCGAGTTCCATCGGGGACTTGAACACTGAAGCTTTCTTT
many	TRBJ1-1	TRBV25-1	.	CASSVSSGTEAFF	TGTGCCAGCAGTGTATCCTCCGGGACAGAAGCTTTCTTT
many	TRBJ1-2	TRBV30	TRBD1	CAWSTLKGAGHYGYTF	TGTGCCTGGAGTACCCTTAAGGGGGCAGGACACTATGGCTACACCTTC
many	TRBJ1-5	TRBV19	.	CASRPGTRRNQPQHF	TGTGCCAGCCGACCCGGGACAAGGAGAAATCAGCCCCAGCATTTT
many	TRBJ2-1	TRBV12-3/TRBV12-4	.	CASLTRKYNEQFF	TGTGCCAGCCTAACCAGGAAATACAATGAGCAGTTCTTC
many	TRBJ2-1	TRBV29-1	.	CSVEGSETPPRFF	TGCAGCGTTGAGGGCAGTGAGACTCCCCCTCGGTTCTTC
once	TRBJ1-1	TRBV29-1	.	CSVAGTQNTEAFF	TGCAGCGTTGCCGGGACACAGAACACTGAAGCTTTCTTT
many	TRBJ1-2	TRBV5-5	.	CASSNGGPPGGSYGYTF	TGTGCCAGCAGCAACGGGGGACCGCCGGGGGGATCCTATGGCTACACCTTC